Each of the 21 T cell receptor beta chains below was sequenced from the same sample in a study of OX40 agonist ivuxolimab in advanced cancers. Repertoires were generated with immunoSEQ multiplex PCR, while TCRdb's copy carries only in-frame clones and drops some. The profile shows under 80,000 clones, more than 70% of them singletons. Source: CD4+ or CD8+ T cells sorted from blood, taken in a trial of the OX40 agonist ivuxolimab. These receptors all stem from an adult with an advanced solid tumor such as melanoma, head and neck, liver or kidney cancer.

The chain has TRBV9 and TRBJ1-2; no clear D gene. V lost 3 bases and J lost 13, with 13 bases in between. This CDR3 spans 11 amino acids. Germline V gene lookup returns CDR1 SGDLS and CDR2 YYNGEE. The CDR3 sequence is CASSDNGRFTF. The CDR3 nucleotides read TGTGCCAGCAGCGACAATGGAAGATTCACCTTC.

The V call is TRBV30, the J call TRBJ1-1, with D unclear. The CDR3 runs to 14 residues. Germline CDR1 GTSNPN, CDR2 SVGIG (reference sequence). The V end lost 4 bases, the J end lost 5 bases, and 17 bases lay between the germline ends. The chain's CDR3 is CAWKWANSGTEAFF. The CDR3 DNA reads as TGTGCCTGGAAATGGGCGAACAGTGGGACTGAAGCTTTCTTT.

The chain is built from TRBV4-1 and TRBJ1-3; D possibly corresponds to TRBD1 (5 bases). V was cut by 1 base and J by 1 base, with 11 bases left in between. This CDR3 spans 16 amino acids. CDR1 is MGHRA, CDR2 YSYEKL, per germline. The CDR3 DNA sequence: TGCGCCAGCAGCCAAGTCCGGGGGTTGTCTGGAAACACCATATATTTT. This sequence encodes CASSQVRGLSGNTIYF.

The chain couples TRBV7-9 to TRBJ1-6; 7 bases are a match to TRBD1. V lost 6 bases and J lost 7; bases outside the gene matches: 6. Germline CDR1 is SEHNR and CDR2 is FQNEAQ (reference sequence). The CDR3 has 14 residues. The CDR3 spells CASRQTGLNSPLHF. In nucleotides, the CDR3 is TGTGCCAGCAGGCAGACAGGGTTAAATTCACCCCTCCACTTT.

This rearrangement joins TRBV2 to TRBJ1-5; a weak D match, TRBD1 (6 bases). Germline V gene sequence: CDR1 SNHLY, CDR2 FYNNEI. The CDR3 is 14 residues long. V was clipped by 4 bases and J by 8 bases, with 15 bases between them. The chain's CDR3 is CASSAQGRLEPQHF. The CDR3 bases are TGTGCCAGCAGTGCACAGGGTCGATTAGAGCCCCAGCATTTT.

The chain has TRBV6-6 and TRBJ1-5; no firm D call. The CDR3 contains 13 residues. V gave up 6 bases and J gave up 4 bases, with 10 bases separating them. Per germline, CDR1 MNHNY and CDR2 SVGAGI (reference sequence). The CDR3 sequence is CASSFGRNQPQHF. CDR3 DNA: TGTGCCAGCAGCTTCGGACGGAATCAGCCCCAGCATTTT.

This CDR3 is CASTSRGRGEQFF. The CDR3 coding sequence is TGTGCCAGCACCTCAAGGGGGCGGGGTGAGCAGTTCTTC. The chain couples TRBV25-1 to TRBJ2-1; possible D gene TRBD1, 7 bases. In germline, CDR1 is MGHDK, CDR2 SYGVNS. The CDR3 extends over 13 amino acids. The V gene lost 7 bases and the J gene lost 9 bases, with 16 bases spanning the gap. Full variable domain (outside the CDR3, taken from reference TRBV25-1 and TRBJ2-1): EADIYQTPRYLVIGTGKKITLECSQTMGHDKMYWYQQDPGMELHLIHYSYGVNSTEKGDLSSESTVSRIRTEHFPLTLESARPSHTSQYLCASTSRGRGEQFFGPGTRLTVL.

Note on this clone: The identical CDR3 is also encoded by other nucleotide sequences in the sample. The rearrangement uses TRBV5-1 and TRBJ2-2; D remains ambiguous. The V end was cut by 2 bases, the J end by 2 bases, with 1 base between. Germline V CDR1 and CDR2: SGHRS, YFSETQ. The CDR3 runs to 12 residues. CDR3 DNA sequence: TGCGCCAGCAGCTTTAACACCGGGGAGCTGTTTTTT. Translating gives CASSFNTGELFF.

The chain combines TRBV19 with TRBJ2-6, with D unresolved. CDR1 and CDR2 (germline): LNHDA, SQIVND (reference sequence). This CDR3 is 14 amino acids long. V was pared by 5 bases and J by 6 bases, with 11 bases between. The CDR3 DNA is TGTGCCAGTAGTGATCCAATAGTGGCCAACGTCCTGACTTTC. Protein: CASSDPIVANVLTF.

The chain combines TRBV5-1 with TRBJ1-6; 9 positions agree with TRBD1. V lost 0 bases and J lost 7; bases outside the gene matches: 14. The CDR3 runs to 19 residues. Germline V lookup: CDR1 SGHRS, CDR2 YFSETQ. Here the CDR3 reads CASSLAPQKTGGSNSPLHF. CDR3 bases: TGCGCCAGCAGCTTGGCCCCTCAAAAGACAGGGGGGTCCAATTCACCCCTCCACTTT.

The rearrangement links TRBV7-2 to TRBJ1-5; weak D call: TRBD1 (6 bases). The V and J ends lost 3 bases and 7 bases respectively, with 16 bases between them. CDR3 size: 15 residues. CDR1 and CDR2 from the germline V gene are SGHTA and FQGNSA. Here the CDR3 DNA reads TGTGCCAGCAGCTTGGCAGGGGTCGAGAACCAGCCCCAGCATTTT. Translating gives CASSLAGVENQPQHF.

This chain joins TRBV11-1 and TRBJ2-7, with a weak D call TRBD2 (5 bases). Germline-derived CDR1 and CDR2 are SGHAT and FQDESV (reference sequence). The CDR3 length is 13 residues. The V end was cut by 5 bases, the J end by 6 bases, with 14 bases between. CDR3 nucleotides: TGTGCCAGCAGCGTCTCTAGCTTAGCCGAGCAGTACTTC. It encodes CASSVSSLAEQYF.

To note about this clone: At one end, the junction sequence differs from germline, possibly due to a read error. This rearrangement joins TRBV7-9 to TRBJ1-2; weak D call: TRBD1 (5 bases). The germline V gene has CDR1 SEHNR and CDR2 FQNEAQ (reference sequence). This CDR3 is built from 12 residues. The chain's CDR3 is CASSLEGYGHTF. DNA of the CDR3: TGTGCCAGCAGCTTAGAGGGGTATGGCCACACCTTC.

The genes are TRBV28 and TRBJ2-3; D ambiguous. This CDR3 is 12 amino acids long. Trimming cost V 5 bases and J 4 bases, with 7 bases left between them. CDR1 and CDR2 (germline): MDHEN, SYDVKM. The CDR3 bases are TGTGCCAGCAGTCTCACGGCAGATACGCAGTATTTT. This sequence encodes CASSLTADTQYF. The entire variable domain, with the rest obtained from reference TRBV28 and TRBJ2-3, is as follows: DVKVTQSSRYLVKRTGEKVFLECVQDMDHENMFWYRQDPGLGLRLIYFSYDVKMKEKGDIPEGYSVSREKKERFSLILESASTNQTSMYLCASSLTADTQYFGPGTRLTVL.

The rearrangement joins TRBV6-5 to TRBJ2-7; the match to TRBD2 covers 9 bases. V lost 1 base, J lost 2 bases, and 3 bases stayed unmatched. Germline lookup yields CDR1 MNHEY and CDR2 SVGAGI. The CDR3 runs 15 residues. This CDR3 is CASSYLASGTYEQYF. The CDR3 DNA follows: TGTGCCAGCAGTTACTTGGCTAGCGGGACCTACGAGCAGTACTTC.

This chain links TRBV7-8 with TRBJ2-7; 13 bases match TRBD2. CDR3 length: 15 amino acids. Germline V lookup: CDR1 SGHVS, CDR2 FQNEAQ. After removal of 5 bases from V and 3 bases from J, the junction contained 4 bases not matched to a gene. This CDR3 is CASSQGLAGFYEQYF. The CDR3 DNA reads as TGTGCCAGCAGCCAGGGACTAGCGGGATTCTACGAGCAGTACTTC.

This clone was detected a few times. The J gene is TRBJ1-1, the V gene TRBV2, with a weak D call TRBD1 (6 bases). This CDR3 has 14 amino acids. Germline-derived CDR1 and CDR2 are SNHLY and FYNNEI. V was cut by 7 bases and J by 0 bases, with 12 bases left in between. CDR3 DNA: TGTGCCAGCACCCCTAGGGGGATGAACACTGAAGCTTTCTTT. It encodes CASTPRGMNTEAFF.

This rearrangement joins TRBV25-1 to TRBJ1-1; D perhaps matches TRBD1 (6 bases). The CDR3 extends over 13 amino acids. V lost 6 bases, J lost 1 base, and 9 bases lay in between. Germline V gene data show CDR1 as MGHDK and CDR2 as SYGVNS. CDR3 sequence reads: CASRGAGNTEAFF. CDR3 DNA: TGTGCCAGCAGGGGGGCGGGGAACACTGAAGCTTTCTTT. Full variable domain (remainder filled in from reference TRBV25-1 and TRBJ1-1): EADIYQTPRYLVIGTGKKITLECSQTMGHDKMYWYQQDPGMELHLIHYSYGVNSTEKGDLSSESTVSRIRTEHFPLTLESARPSHTSQYLCASRGAGNTEAFFGQGTRLTVV.

This sequence joins TRBV6-5 and TRBJ1-1; D ambiguous. Deletions cut 4 bases from V and 0 bases from J, with 6 bases between. From germline, CDR1 is MNHEY and CDR2 SVGAGI. The CDR3 spans 13 residues. CDR3 loop: CASSSRVNTEAFF. In DNA, the CDR3 is TGTGCCAGCAGTTCGCGGGTGAACACTGAAGCTTTCTTT.

The rearrangement uses TRBV18 and TRBJ1-4; 9 nucleotides match TRBD1. V dropped 4 bases and J dropped 1; count of bases not matched to a gene: 4. Germline loops: CDR1 KGHSH, CDR2 LQKENI. This CDR3 spans 16 amino acids. The CDR3 loop reads CASSLRQGETNEKLFF. Here the CDR3 DNA reads TGTGCCAGCTCACTTAGACAGGGGGAAACTAATGAAAAACTGTTTTTT.

The CDR3 sequence: CASDPRRTYNEQFF. The CDR3 DNA reads as TGTGCCAGCGATCCGCGTCGTACCTACAATGAGCAGTTCTTC. The chain carries TRBV2 and TRBJ2-1; D ambiguous. The germline CDR1 and CDR2 sequences are SNHLY and FYNNEI. There are 14 residues in the CDR3. Trimming removed 8 bases at V and 2 bases at J, with 13 bases between.